The next 22 T cell receptor beta chains were all read from a single sample in a study of prognosis after radiotherapy for stage I lung cancer. Genomic DNA provided the template from which TCR beta CDR3 was amplified by two-round multiplex PCR. First-round PCR amplification was performed with primers specific to each TRBV and TRBJ gene. TCRdb re-called the multiplex PCR reads with MiXCR, one entry per CDR3 protein. The sample yields around 31,000 distinct CDR3 sequences, roughly 52% seen once. The sequenced sample was PBMCs, obtained before or after stereotactic body radiation therapy (not recorded which). All receptors come from a donor aged 50 or older with non-small cell lung cancer.

About this clonotype itself: A far larger clone is a single base away, which makes a read error likely. This rearrangement joins TRBV7-9 to TRBJ2-1; D assignment may be TRBD1 or TRBD2 (5 bases each). CDR1 is SEHNR, CDR2 FQNEAQ, per germline (reference sequence). Trimming stripped 1 base from V and 4 bases from J, with 14 bases between. The CDR3 runs to 16 residues. CDR3 in amino acids: CASSLGIGTLYNEQFF. The CDR3 DNA follows: TGTGCCAGCAGCTTAGGGATCGGGACCCTATACAATGAGCAGTTCTTC.

This clonotype has ten or more counts. V usage is TRBV20-1 and J usage is TRBJ2-1, with 12 positions matching TRBD2. Unmatched junction bases numbered 1, after V lost 4 bases and J lost 6 bases. The CDR3 is made up of 13 amino acids. Germline CDR1 reads DFQATT; CDR2 reads SNEGSKA (reference sequence). CDR3: CSAKLAGGNEQFF. The CDR3 bases are TGCAGTGCTAAACTAGCGGGAGGCAATGAGCAGTTCTTC.

This clonotype has just a few counts. V is TRBV19 and J is TRBJ2-1; 13 bases are a match to TRBD2. V shed 1 base, J shed 6 bases, and the junction held 9 bases outside the gene matches. Germline lookup yields CDR1 LNHDA and CDR2 SQIVND (reference sequence). This CDR3 spans 18 amino acids. The CDR3 sequence: CASSIGTSGSFWVNEQFF. CDR3 nucleotide sequence: TGTGCCAGTAGTATAGGGACTAGCGGGAGCTTCTGGGTCAATGAGCAGTTCTTC.

This clonotype has just one count. The chain employs TRBV19 and TRBJ1-1; 7 nucleotides agree with TRBD1. The CDR3 is 15 amino acids. Germline CDR1 reads LNHDA; CDR2 reads SQIVND (reference sequence). The trim removed 5 bases at V and 3 bases at J, leaving 9 bases unmatched. Written as DNA, the CDR3 is TGTGCCAGTAGTCTACAGGGGCGCTGGGACACTGAAGCTTTCTTT. Translation gives CASSLQGRWDTEAFF.

The V gene is TRBV25-1, the J gene TRBJ2-2; D gene unclear. The CDR3 is made up of 13 amino acids. Germline V gene data show CDR1 as MGHDK and CDR2 as SYGVNS. Trimming removed 3 bases from V and 4 bases from J, with 6 bases in between. The CDR3 loop reads CASSDAITGELFF. In DNA, the CDR3 is TGTGCCAGCAGTGATGCGATCACCGGGGAGCTGTTTTTT. Full variable domain (remainder filled in from reference TRBV25-1 and TRBJ2-2): EADIYQTPRYLVIGTGKKITLECSQTMGHDKMYWYQQDPGMELHLIHYSYGVNSTEKGDLSSESTVSRIRTEHFPLTLESARPSHTSQYLCASSDAITGELFFGEGSRLTVL.

This rearrangement joins TRBV6-2 or TRBV6-3 to TRBJ2-1, with 8 bases fitting TRBD2. CDR3 length: 19 amino acids. Germline-derived CDR1 and CDR2 are MNHEY and SVGEGT. The V segment lost 8 bases and the J segment 0 bases; nucleotides outside the gene matches: 18. The CDR3 here is CASPTGGRSLTRSYNEQFF. CDR3 DNA sequence: TGTGCCAGCCCTACCGGCGGGAGGTCCCTTACCCGCTCCTACAATGAGCAGTTCTTC.

V usage is TRBV27 and J usage is TRBJ2-3; unclear D gene. V was trimmed by 11 bases and J by 12 bases, leaving 9 bases between them. Per the germline V gene, CDR1 is MNHEY and CDR2 is SMNVEV (reference sequence). The CDR3 runs 8 residues. The CDR3 bases are TGTGCCGGCATTTCACAGTATTTT. It is translated as CAGISQYF.

Concerning this clonotype itself: This sequence may be a read error, since a much larger clone differs from it by one base. This chain uses TRBV5-6 with TRBJ2-3; the D call may be TRBD1 or TRBD2 (5 bases each). Germline V lookup: CDR1 SGHDT, CDR2 YYEEEE. The CDR3 length is 14 residues. V was shortened by 4 bases and J by 4 bases, with 13 bases between the two germline ends. CDR3 DNA sequence: TGTGCCAGCAGCCTGGGACCGAGGTCAGATACGCAGTATTTT. It translates to CASSLGPRSDTQYF.

This clonotype came up many times. This chain connects TRBV5-5 to TRBJ1-1; 9 positions match TRBD1. Germline CDR1 is SGHKS and CDR2 is YYEKEE (reference sequence). The junction had 2 bases not matched to a gene; V was cut back by 4 bases and J by 1 base. The CDR3 has 14 residues. The CDR3 sequence: CASSPTGGNTEAFF. The CDR3 DNA follows: TGTGCCAGCAGCCCGACAGGGGGGAACACTGAAGCTTTCTTT.

There are many counts of this clonotype. The rearrangement uses TRBV19 and TRBJ2-7; TRBD1 matches at 9 bases. Germline V CDR1 and CDR2: LNHDA, SQIVND (reference sequence). This CDR3 is 14 amino acids long. Unmatched junction bases numbered 5, after V lost 3 bases and J lost 5 bases. The CDR3 DNA follows: TGTGCCAGTAGTATGGGGGACAGGGAAAACGAGCAGTACTTC. It specifies CASSMGDRENEQYF.

This clonotype showed up just a few times. The chain uses TRBV27 and TRBJ2-5, with D unclear. The CDR3 is 13 amino acids. Germline assignment: CDR1 MNHEY and CDR2 SMNVEV (reference sequence). Trimming stripped 1 base from V and 9 bases from J, with 12 bases between. The CDR3 nucleotides are TGTGCCAGCAGTTTATACAGTGGCGAGGCCCAGTACTTC. It specifies CASSLYSGEAQYF.

In its sample, this clonotype is medium-sized. Sequence at one end of the junction differs from germline and may be a read error. The rearrangement uses TRBV11-2 and TRBJ2-1; tentatively, D is TRBD2 (5 bases). Germline V lookup: CDR1 SGHAT, CDR2 FQNNGV. This CDR3 region has 15 residues. The CDR3 region is CASSLRSGSYNEQFF. DNA for the CDR3: TGTGCCAGCAGCCTTAGGAGCGGCTCCTACAATGAACAGTTCTTC. The whole variable domain, filled in from reference TRBV11-2 and TRBJ2-1, reads EAGVAQSPRYKIIEKRQSVAFWCNPISGHATLYWYQQILGQGPKLLIQFQNNGVVDDSQLPKDRFSAERLKGVDSTLKIQPAKLEDSAVYLCASSLRSGSYNEQFFGPGTRLTVL.

This clonotype was counted ten times or more. The chain uses TRBV11-1 and TRBJ2-5, with D possibly being TRBD2 (5 bases). This CDR3 comprises 13 residues. CDR1 and CDR2 from the germline V gene are SGHAT and FQDESV (reference sequence). The V gene lost 4 bases and the J gene lost 5 bases, with 11 bases spanning the gap. The CDR3 nucleotides are TGTGCCAGCAGCTCCCTACGGGGTGAGACCCAGTACTTC. Protein sequence: CASSSLRGETQYF.

With regard to this clonotype: This likely came from a read error, as a far larger clone is one base away. This chain joins TRBV6-8 and TRBJ2-3; 7 bases are a match to TRBD2. Germline V gene data show CDR1 as MNHGY and CDR2 as SAAAGT. After removal of 8 bases from V and 6 bases from J, the junction contained 17 bases not matched to a gene. The CDR3 spans 16 residues. CDR3 in amino acids: CASGANRAGVGDTQYF. The CDR3 bases are TGTGCCAGCGGTGCCAACCGGGCGGGAGTCGGCGATACGCAGTATTTT.

V is TRBV20-1 and J is TRBJ2-7; 9 positions match TRBD2. Germline V gene data show CDR1 as DFQATT and CDR2 as SNEGSKA (reference sequence). The CDR3 has 14 amino acids. V was clipped by 1 base and J by 5 bases; unmatched bases: 6. CDR3 amino acids: CSARAASGNHEQYF. CDR3 sequence (DNA): TGCAGTGCTAGAGCGGCTAGCGGGAACCACGAGCAGTACTTC.

Relative to its sample, this clonotype is medium-sized. The J gene is TRBJ1-3, the V gene TRBV20-1; TRBD1 might be the D (5 bases). Germline V gene lookup returns CDR1 DFQATT and CDR2 SNEGSKA (reference sequence). The CDR3 covers 16 residues. Trimming took 0 bases from V and 4 from J, leaving 16 bases between them. CDR3 in amino acids: CSARDVGRANGNTIYF. CDR3 nucleotide sequence: TGCAGTGCTAGAGATGTAGGCAGGGCTAACGGAAACACCATATATTTT.

This clonotype has a count of ten or more. This chain uses TRBV15 with TRBJ1-1; D remains unclear. The germline gives CDR1 LNHNV, CDR2 YYDKDF (reference sequence). V gave up 4 bases and J gave up 2 bases, with 14 bases separating them. The CDR3 length is 15 residues. As DNA, the CDR3 is TGTGCCACCAGCATGGGCCGGCCAGTAAACACTGAAGCTTTCTTT. Translation gives CATSMGRPVNTEAFF.

By share of the sample, this clonotype is medium-sized (0.01 to 0.1%). The chain joins TRBV9 to TRBJ2-7; the match to TRBD2 covers 9 bases. Trimming at V came to 4 bases and at J to 2 bases, leaving 10 bases not matched to a gene. The CDR3 is made up of 16 amino acids. CDR1 and CDR2 (germline): SGDLS, YYNGEE. The CDR3 DNA reads TGTGCCAGCAGCCCCCGGGCTAGCGGGACCACCTACGAGCAGTACTTC. Its protein product is CASSPRASGTTYEQYF.

This clonotype was seen ten or more times. At one boundary the junction diverges from the germline segment, which might be a read error. This sequence joins TRBV28 and TRBJ1-2, with a weak D call TRBD1 (5 bases). Germline loops: CDR1 MDHEN, CDR2 SYDVKM. This CDR3 comprises 14 residues. In DNA form, the CDR3 reads TGTGCCGGCAGCTCCCAGGGAGCGCAGAGTGGCTACACCTTC. This encodes CAGSSQGAQSGYTF.

The chain links TRBV30 to TRBJ2-7; TRBD2 might be the D (5 bases). The CDR3 length is 11 residues. V was cut by 7 bases and J by 4 bases, with 11 bases left in between. CDR1 and CDR2 from the germline V gene are GTSNPN and SVGIG (reference sequence). The CDR3 DNA follows: TGTGCCTTGGAGGCTTGTTACGAGCAGTACTTC. Protein product: CALEACYEQYF. The entire variable domain, with the rest obtained from reference TRBV30 and TRBJ2-7, is as follows: SQTIHQWPATLVQPVGSPLSLECTVEGTSNPNLYWYRQAAGRGLQLLFYSVGIGQISSEVPQNLSASRPQDRQFILSSKKLLLSDSGFYLCALEACYEQYFGPGTRLTVT.

This chain uses TRBV6-2 or TRBV6-3 with TRBJ1-3, with 8 bases that match TRBD1. With V trimmed by 2 bases and J by 0 bases, 3 bases remained unmatched. Germline CDR1 MNHEY, CDR2 SVGEGT. This CDR3 comprises 16 residues. The CDR3 spells CASSYEGTGSGNTIYF. In nucleotides, the CDR3 is TGTGCCAGCAGTTACGAGGGGACAGGCTCTGGAAACACCATATATTTT.

A remark on this clonotype: A read error may account for a junction end that differs from germline. CDR3 DNA sequence: TGCAGTGCTAGAGAGGTGGTGGTAGGCGCCTATGAGCAGTACTTC. Translated: CSAREVVVGAYEQYF. The genes are TRBV20-1 and TRBJ2-7; D call uncertain. This CDR3 region has 15 residues. The germline CDR1 and CDR2 sequences are DFQATT and SNEGSKA (reference sequence).